One sample yielded the 22 T cell receptor beta chains listed below, sequenced in a study of T cells in Graves' hyperthyroidism and ophthalmopathy. Amplified TCR beta CDR3 regions derived from RNA transcripts. The TCR CDR3 was amplified in a first-round RT-PCR using the HTBI primer set. MiXCR, run by TCRdb on the multiplex PCR reads, gives a single entry per CDR3 protein. The data contain 550,000 to 600,000 distinct CDR3 sequences, approximately 44% of them seen just once; the ten biggest clones take up about 20%. The sample comprised peripheral blood or thyroid tissue (not recorded which). The origin of the receptors is an adult woman with Graves' disease, either hyperthyroidism or ophthalmopathy (not recorded which).

CDR3 bases: TGTGCCAGTACGAGCGGGAGGGCCGAAGAGACCCAGTACTTC. Amino acid sequence: CASTSGRAEETQYF. The gene calls are TRBV7-9 and TRBJ2-5; 10 positions agree with TRBD2. V trimming: 9 bases; J trimming: 3 bases; junction bases outside the gene matches: 7. Germline V lookup: CDR1 SEHNR, CDR2 FQNEAQ (reference sequence). This CDR3 spans 14 amino acids.

This clonotype was seen at least ten times. This chain links TRBV6-4 with TRBJ1-1, with D unclear. CDR1 is MRHNA, CDR2 SNTAGT, per germline. This CDR3 is 13 amino acids long. V was cut by 2 bases and J by 2 bases, with 6 bases left in between. CDR3 in DNA: TGTGCCAGCAGTGACGAGCACAACACTGAAGCTTTCTTT. The encoded protein is CASSDEHNTEAFF.

This clonotype has just a few counts. The CDR3 DNA reads as TGTGCCAGCGCAGACGGGGGATCTGGGGCCAACGTCCTGACTTTC. Its protein is CASADGGSGANVLTF. The rearrangement uses TRBV6-5 and TRBJ2-6; D is possibly TRBD2 (6 bases). This CDR3 is 15 amino acids long. The germline V and J ends were trimmed by 8 bases and 1 base, with 12 bases remaining between them. Germline V gives CDR1 MNHEY, CDR2 SVGAGI.

The V gene is TRBV20-1, the J gene TRBJ1-2, with D possibly being TRBD1 (6 bases). V was trimmed by 4 bases and J by 8 bases, leaving 29 bases between them. Germline loops: CDR1 DFQATT, CDR2 SNEGSKA (reference sequence). This CDR3 has 17 amino acids. Here the CDR3 reads CSATRTVGGGLTGGYTF. In nucleotides, the CDR3 is TGCAGTGCTACAAGGACGGTTGGCGGGGGTCTTACAGGGGGCTACACCTTC.

This clonotype was observed at least ten times. The chain uses TRBV27 and TRBJ1-2, with 11 bases identical to TRBD1. The CDR3 loop spans 14 amino acids. Germline CDR1 reads MNHEY; CDR2 reads SMNVEV (reference sequence). The V segment lost 6 bases and the J segment 6 bases; nucleotides outside the gene matches: 6. The CDR3 is CASRRPGQGDGYTF. Here the CDR3 DNA reads TGTGCCAGCAGGCGACCGGGACAGGGGGATGGCTACACCTTC.

A word on this clonotype: The junction departs from germline at one end; a sequencing error may be responsible. The chain is built from TRBV25-1 and TRBJ2-7, with TRBD2 identical over 8 bases. Looked up from germline, CDR1 is MGHDK and CDR2 is SYGVNS. The length of the CDR3 is 14 residues. This CDR3 is CASKGSGSSHEQYF. The CDR3 coding sequence is TGCGCCAGCAAAGGAAGCGGGAGTTCCCACGAGCAGTACTTC.

Many counts were recorded for this clonotype. The rearrangement joins TRBV6-2 or TRBV6-3 to TRBJ1-5; unclear D gene. The germline V gene encodes CDR1 MNHEY and CDR2 SVGEGT. Trimming left V 0 bases short and J 0 bases short, with 12 bases between. The CDR3 has 17 amino acids. CDR3: CASSYSISGYSNQPQHF. CDR3 DNA sequence: TGTGCCAGCAGTTACTCGATCAGTGGGTATAGCAATCAGCCCCAGCATTTT.

This clonotype appeared a few times. This may come from a read error, since a much larger clone is one base off. This rearrangement joins TRBV13 to TRBJ2-7; 11 nucleotides line up with TRBD2. Germline V gene lookup returns CDR1 PRHDT and CDR2 FYEKMQ (reference sequence). The CDR3 length is 16 residues. V was pared by 2 bases and J by 7 bases, with 10 bases of the junction left unmatched. CDR3 nucleotides: TGTGCCAGCAGCTTAAGGGGGACTAGCGGACTACGGGAGCAGTACTTC. This codes for CASSLRGTSGLREQYF.

CDR3 DNA: TGTGCCAGCAGCGGATCCCGGGACGGGTTCGGATCACCCCTCCACTTT. Protein product: CASSGSRDGFGSPLHF. The V call is TRBV9, the J call TRBJ1-6; D may be TRBD1 (5 bases). Germline V gene lookup returns CDR1 SGDLS and CDR2 YYNGEE. Trimming shortened V by 3 bases and J by 10 bases, and 20 bases separated the two germline ends. The CDR3 runs to 16 residues.

CDR3 coding DNA: TGTGCCAGCAGCACCTGGTCGGGGACTAATGAAAAACTGTTTTTT. Translated, it gives CASSTWSGTNEKLFF. J is TRBJ1-4 and V is TRBV7-9, with D uncertain. Germline V gives CDR1 SEHNR, CDR2 FQNEAQ (reference sequence). With 5 bases removed from V and 2 bases from J, the gap between germline ends came to 12 bases. The CDR3 contains 15 residues. The entire variable domain, with the rest obtained from reference TRBV7-9 and TRBJ1-4, is as follows: DTGVSQNPRHKITKRGQNVTFRCDPISEHNRLYWYRQTLGQGPEFLTYFQNEAQLEKSRLLSDRFSAERPKGSFSTLEIQRTEQGDSAMYLCASSTWSGTNEKLFFGSGTQLSVL.

The rearrangement joins TRBV7-9 to TRBJ2-7; unclear D gene. CDR3 length: 12 amino acids. The V end lost 4 bases, the J end lost 5 bases, and 9 bases lay between the germline ends. Looked up from germline, CDR1 is SEHNR and CDR2 is FQNEAQ (reference sequence). CDR3 sequence (DNA): TGTGCCAGCAGCTCCTTGGGTCACGAGCAGTACTTC. Its translation: CASSSLGHEQYF. The full variable domain, rest sourced from reference TRBV7-9 and TRBJ2-7, is DTGVSQNPRHKITKRGQNVTFRCDPISEHNRLYWYRQTLGQGPEFLTYFQNEAQLEKSRLLSDRFSAERPKGSFSTLEIQRTEQGDSAMYLCASSSLGHEQYFGPGTRLTVT.

The chain has TRBV11-1 and TRBJ2-7; 12 bases match TRBD2. V lost 3 bases and J lost 1; bases outside the gene matches: 10. Germline V lookup: CDR1 SGHAT, CDR2 FQDESV (reference sequence). The CDR3 runs to 18 residues. CDR3 sequence: CASSFGGLAGIVSYEQYF. CDR3 bases: TGTGCCAGCAGCTTTGGTGGACTAGCGGGAATAGTGTCCTACGAGCAGTACTTC. Together with reference TRBV11-1 and TRBJ2-7, the CDR3 gives the full variable domain: EAEVAQSPRYKITEKSQAVAFWCDPISGHATLYWYRQILGQGPELLVQFQDESVVDDSQLPKDRFSAERLKGVDSTLKIQPAELGDSAMYLCASSFGGLAGIVSYEQYFGPGTRLTVT.

This clonotype was picked up many times. The V and J genes are TRBV12-3 or TRBV12-4 and TRBJ1-5; D unclear. Trimming stripped 3 bases from V and 2 bases from J, with 8 bases between. The CDR3 contains 14 residues. The CDR3 bases are TGTGCCAGCAGTTTGATAGGTGGCAATCAGCCCCAGCATTTT. Protein product: CASSLIGGNQPQHF.

The CDR3 DNA is TGCAGTGCAACACAGCCGGGACTGGATTACAATGAGCAGTTCTTC. Its translation: CSATQPGLDYNEQFF. The rearrangement uses TRBV20-1 and TRBJ2-1, with D possibly being TRBD2 (6 bases). The V gene lost 6 bases and the J gene lost 4 bases, with 19 bases spanning the gap. The CDR3 loop spans 15 amino acids. The V gene's germline CDR1 is DFQATT and CDR2 SNEGSKA (reference sequence).

This clonotype was observed a few times. This sequence joins TRBV2 and TRBJ2-5, with 9 nucleotides matching TRBD2. Germline CDR1 is SNHLY and CDR2 is FYNNEI. V was clipped by 7 bases and J by 7 bases; unmatched bases: 10. The CDR3 is 14 residues long. The CDR3 is CASILAGAAGTQYF. The CDR3 bases are TGTGCCAGCATCTTAGCGGGGGCGGCCGGGACCCAGTACTTC.

The chain links TRBV7-9 to TRBJ2-7, with 8 bases that match TRBD1. The CDR3 covers 15 residues. V shed 5 bases, J shed 3 bases, and the junction held 9 bases outside the gene matches. Germline V gives CDR1 SEHNR, CDR2 FQNEAQ (reference sequence). The CDR3: CASSVEAGQGYEQYF. The CDR3 nucleotides are TGTGCCAGCAGCGTAGAGGCCGGACAGGGCTACGAGCAGTACTTC.

This clonotype came up once. The chain combines TRBV7-8 with TRBJ2-7; the D gene is possibly TRBD2 (8 bases). Germline CDR1 and CDR2: SGHVS and FQNEAQ. Trimming took 6 bases from V and 5 from J, leaving 23 bases between them. The CDR3 contains 16 residues. The CDR3 loop reads CASSYGGGNRGNEQYF. The CDR3 DNA reads as TGTGCCAGCAGTTACGGGGGGGGCAACAGGGGAAACGAGCAGTACTTC.

This clonotype was seen many times. The chain carries TRBV5-1 and TRBJ1-2; D unclear. This CDR3 contains 14 residues. Germline values: CDR1 SGHRS, CDR2 YFSETQ. The ends were cut back, 0 bases at V and 6 bases at J, with 12 bases in the middle. The CDR3 nucleotides are TGCGCCAGCAGCTTGGCACAGTTAGGTCATGGCTACACCTTC. Its translation: CASSLAQLGHGYTF. The whole variable domain, remainder taken from reference TRBV5-1 and TRBJ1-2, is KAGVTQTPRYLIKTRGQQVTLSCSPISGHRSVSWYQQTPGQGLQFLFEYFSETQRNKGNFPGRFSGRQFSNSRSEMNVSTLELGDSALYLCASSLAQLGHGYTFGSGTRLTVV.

Written as DNA, the CDR3 is TGTGCCATCAGCCAGGGGCAAGAGAATGAAAAACTGTTTTTT. This encodes CAISQGQENEKLFF. The chain uses TRBV10-3 and TRBJ1-4, with a possible D match to TRBD1 (6 bases). V shed 6 bases and J shed 5 bases, with 13 bases lying between them. The CDR3 loop spans 14 amino acids. CDR1 ENHRY and CDR2 SYGVKD come from the germline V gene.

The gene calls are TRBV5-1 and TRBJ2-6; no firm D call. The V gene lost 4 bases and the J gene lost 6 bases, with 20 bases spanning the gap. The CDR3 length is 17 residues. Germline V gene sequence: CDR1 SGHRS, CDR2 YFSETQ. CDR3 nucleotides: TGCGCCAGCAGCCCCGTTTTAGGGAACTCATTGGCCAACGTCCTGACTTTC. Amino acids: CASSPVLGNSLANVLTF.

This chain uses TRBV7-9 with TRBJ2-7, with a possible D match to TRBD1 (5 bases). V was shortened by 6 bases and J by 7 bases, with 22 bases between the two germline ends. The CDR3 sequence is 15 residues long. CDR1 is SEHNR, CDR2 FQNEAQ, per germline (reference sequence). The DNA of the CDR3 is TGTGCCAGCAGTCCTGACAGCTCATACGGTGGAGAGCAGTACTTC. Encoded protein: CASSPDSSYGGEQYF.

The rearrangement links TRBV29-1 to TRBJ1-4; 7 bases fit TRBD1. Germline V lookup: CDR1 SQVTM, CDR2 ANQGSEA. V lost 5 bases, J lost 7 bases, and 7 bases stayed unmatched. The CDR3 loop spans 13 amino acids. CDR3 sequence: CSVRQGESEKLFF. The CDR3 nucleotides are TGCAGCGTTCGACAGGGTGAGAGTGAAAAACTGTTTTTT.